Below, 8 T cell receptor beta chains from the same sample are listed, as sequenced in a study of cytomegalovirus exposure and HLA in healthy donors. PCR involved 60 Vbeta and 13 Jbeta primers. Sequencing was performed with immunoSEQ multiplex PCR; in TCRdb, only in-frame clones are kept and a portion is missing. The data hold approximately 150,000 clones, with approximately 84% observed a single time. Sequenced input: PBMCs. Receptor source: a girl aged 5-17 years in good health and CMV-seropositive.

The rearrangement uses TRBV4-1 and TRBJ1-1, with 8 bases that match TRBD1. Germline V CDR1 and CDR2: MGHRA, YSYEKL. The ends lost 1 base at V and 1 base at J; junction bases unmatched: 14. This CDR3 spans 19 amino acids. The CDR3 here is CASSQAIVRTGFWNTEAFF. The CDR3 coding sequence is TGCGCCAGCAGCCAAGCGATTGTGCGGACAGGGTTTTGGAACACTGAAGCTTTCTTT.

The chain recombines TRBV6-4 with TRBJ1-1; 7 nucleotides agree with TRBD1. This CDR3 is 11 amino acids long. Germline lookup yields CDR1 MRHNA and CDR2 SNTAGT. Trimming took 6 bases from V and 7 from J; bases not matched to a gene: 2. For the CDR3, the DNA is TGTGCCAGCAGCCAGGGGGGTGAAGCTTTCTTT. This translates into CASSQGGEAFF.

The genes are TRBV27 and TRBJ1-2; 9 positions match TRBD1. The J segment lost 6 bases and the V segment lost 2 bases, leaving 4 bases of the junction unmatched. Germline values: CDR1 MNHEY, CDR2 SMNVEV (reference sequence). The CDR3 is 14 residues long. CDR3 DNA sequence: TGTGCCAGCAGTTTAGACAGGGGGTCGGATGGCTACACCTTC. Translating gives CASSLDRGSDGYTF.

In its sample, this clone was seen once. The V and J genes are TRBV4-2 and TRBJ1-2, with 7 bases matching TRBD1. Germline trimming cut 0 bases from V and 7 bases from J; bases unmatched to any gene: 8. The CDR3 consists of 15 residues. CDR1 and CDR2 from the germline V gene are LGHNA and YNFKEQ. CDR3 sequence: CASSQDLGDRLGYTF. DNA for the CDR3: TGTGCCAGCAGCCAAGATCTAGGGGACAGACTTGGCTACACCTTC.

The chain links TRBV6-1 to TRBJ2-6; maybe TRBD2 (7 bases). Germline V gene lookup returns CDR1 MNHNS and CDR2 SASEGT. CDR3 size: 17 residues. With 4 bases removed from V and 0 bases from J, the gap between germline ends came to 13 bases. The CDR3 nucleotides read TGTGCCAGCAGTGGGGTCGGGGGGCTCTCTGGGGCCAACGTCCTGACTTTC. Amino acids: CASSGVGGLSGANVLTF.

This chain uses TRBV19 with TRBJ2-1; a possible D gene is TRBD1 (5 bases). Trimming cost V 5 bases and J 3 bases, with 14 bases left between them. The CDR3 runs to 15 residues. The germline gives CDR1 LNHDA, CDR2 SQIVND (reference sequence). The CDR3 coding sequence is TGTGCCAGTAGTGTCCTCATCCAGGGCTACAATGAGCAGTTCTTC. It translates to CASSVLIQGYNEQFF.

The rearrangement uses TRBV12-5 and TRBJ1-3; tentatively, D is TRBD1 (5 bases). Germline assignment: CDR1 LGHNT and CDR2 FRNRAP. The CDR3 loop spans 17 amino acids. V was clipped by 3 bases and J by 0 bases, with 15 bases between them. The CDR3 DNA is TGTGCTAGTGGTTTTATAGGGGTCCTACCCTCTGGAAACACCATATATTTT. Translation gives CASGFIGVLPSGNTIYF.

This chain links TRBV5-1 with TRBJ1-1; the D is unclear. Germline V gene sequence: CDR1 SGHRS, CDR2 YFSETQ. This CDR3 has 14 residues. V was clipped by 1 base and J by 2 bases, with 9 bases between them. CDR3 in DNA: TGCGCCAGCAGCTTGAACAAGATAAACACTGAAGCTTTCTTT. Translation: CASSLNKINTEAFF.